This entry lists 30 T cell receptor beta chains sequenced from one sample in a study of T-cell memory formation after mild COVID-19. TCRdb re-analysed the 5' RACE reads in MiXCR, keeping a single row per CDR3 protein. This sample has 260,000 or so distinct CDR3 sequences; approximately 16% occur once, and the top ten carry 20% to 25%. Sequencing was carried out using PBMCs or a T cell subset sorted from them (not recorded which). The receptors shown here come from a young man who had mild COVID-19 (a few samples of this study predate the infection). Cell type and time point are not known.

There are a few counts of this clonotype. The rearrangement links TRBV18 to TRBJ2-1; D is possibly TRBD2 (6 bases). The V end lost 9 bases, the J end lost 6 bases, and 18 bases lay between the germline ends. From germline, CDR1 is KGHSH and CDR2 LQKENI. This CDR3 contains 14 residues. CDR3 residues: CASDKGGAGNEQFF. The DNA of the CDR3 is TGTGCCAGTGATAAAGGCGGGGCGGGCAATGAGCAGTTCTTC.

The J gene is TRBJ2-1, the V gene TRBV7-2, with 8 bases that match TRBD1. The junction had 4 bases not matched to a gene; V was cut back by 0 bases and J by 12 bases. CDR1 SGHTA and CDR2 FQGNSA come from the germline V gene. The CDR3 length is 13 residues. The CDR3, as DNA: TGTGCCAGCAGCTTAGCGAGACAGGGGAGGCAGTTCTTC. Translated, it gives CASSLARQGRQFF.

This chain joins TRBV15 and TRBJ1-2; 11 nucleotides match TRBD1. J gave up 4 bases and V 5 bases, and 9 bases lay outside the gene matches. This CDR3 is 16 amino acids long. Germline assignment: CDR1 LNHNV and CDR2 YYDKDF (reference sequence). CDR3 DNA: TGTGCCACCAGCGGACAGGGGGCCGGTTCCGTCTATGGCTACACCTTC. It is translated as CATSGQGAGSVYGYTF.

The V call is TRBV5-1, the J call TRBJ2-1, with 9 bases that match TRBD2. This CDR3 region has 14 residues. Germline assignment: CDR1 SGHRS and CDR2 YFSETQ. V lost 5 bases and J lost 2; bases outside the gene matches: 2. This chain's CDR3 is CASSGGGAYNEQFF. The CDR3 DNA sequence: TGCGCCAGCAGTGGCGGGGGGGCCTACAATGAGCAGTTCTTC.

The CDR3 bases are TGTGCCAGCAGCGGGCAGAACTATGGCTACACCTTC. Encoded protein: CASSGQNYGYTF. V is TRBV7-8 and J is TRBJ1-2; D unresolved. This CDR3 contains 12 residues. Germline CDR1 is SGHVS and CDR2 is FQNEAQ. V was pared by 5 bases and J by 2 bases, with 6 bases between.

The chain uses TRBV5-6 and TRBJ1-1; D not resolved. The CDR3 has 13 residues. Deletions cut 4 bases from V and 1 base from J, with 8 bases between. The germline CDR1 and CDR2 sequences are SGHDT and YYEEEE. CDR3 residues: CASSGSGNTEAFF. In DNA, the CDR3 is TGTGCCAGCAGCGGTTCAGGGAACACTGAAGCTTTCTTT.

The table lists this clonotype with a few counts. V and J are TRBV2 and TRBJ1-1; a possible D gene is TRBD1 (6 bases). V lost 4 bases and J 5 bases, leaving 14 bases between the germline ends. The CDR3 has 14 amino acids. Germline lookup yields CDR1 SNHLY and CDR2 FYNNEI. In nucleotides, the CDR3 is TGTGCCAGCAGTGTGGAGGCAGGGGTGACTGAAGCTTTCTTT. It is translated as CASSVEAGVTEAFF.

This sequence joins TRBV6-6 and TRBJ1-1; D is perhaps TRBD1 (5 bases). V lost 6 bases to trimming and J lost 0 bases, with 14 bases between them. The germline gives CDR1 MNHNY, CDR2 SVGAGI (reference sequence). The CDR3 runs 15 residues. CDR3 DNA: TGTGCCAGCAGCCTCGGAAGGACAATGAACACTGAAGCTTTCTTT. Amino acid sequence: CASSLGRTMNTEAFF.

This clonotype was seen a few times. The CDR3 is CASSQRDGYTF. The CDR3 DNA follows: TGTGCCAGCAGCCAGAGGGATGGCTACACCTTC. The chain couples TRBV3-1 to TRBJ1-2; no definite D call. This CDR3 is 11 amino acids long. CDR1 and CDR2 from the germline V gene are LGHDT and YNNKEL (reference sequence). Trimming removed 3 bases at V and 6 bases at J, with 5 bases between. Complete variable domain (other parts from reference TRBV3-1 and TRBJ1-2): DTAVSQTPKYLVTQMGNDKSIKCEQNLGHDTMYWYKQDSKKFLKIMFSYNNKELIINETVPNRFSPKSPDKAHLNLHINSLELGDSAVYFCASSQRDGYTFGSGTRLTVV.

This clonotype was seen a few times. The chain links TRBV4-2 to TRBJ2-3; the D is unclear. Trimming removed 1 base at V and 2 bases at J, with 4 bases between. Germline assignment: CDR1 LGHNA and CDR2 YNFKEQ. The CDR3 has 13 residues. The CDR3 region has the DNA TGTGCCAGCAGCCAAGTCCACACAGATACGCAGTATTTT. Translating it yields CASSQVHTDTQYF.

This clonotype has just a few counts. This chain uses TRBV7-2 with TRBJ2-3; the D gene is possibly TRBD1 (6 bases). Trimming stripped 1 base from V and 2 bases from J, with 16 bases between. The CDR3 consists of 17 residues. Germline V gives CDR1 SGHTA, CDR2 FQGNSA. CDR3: CASSLGRGQGITDTQYF. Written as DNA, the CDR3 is TGTGCCAGCAGCTTAGGCAGGGGACAAGGGATCACAGATACGCAGTATTTT.

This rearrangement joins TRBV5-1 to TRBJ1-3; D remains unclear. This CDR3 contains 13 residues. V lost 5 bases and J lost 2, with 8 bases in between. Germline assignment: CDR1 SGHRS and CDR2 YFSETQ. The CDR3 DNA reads TGCGCCAGCAGTCCCGATCCTGGAAACACCATATATTTT. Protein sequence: CASSPDPGNTIYF.

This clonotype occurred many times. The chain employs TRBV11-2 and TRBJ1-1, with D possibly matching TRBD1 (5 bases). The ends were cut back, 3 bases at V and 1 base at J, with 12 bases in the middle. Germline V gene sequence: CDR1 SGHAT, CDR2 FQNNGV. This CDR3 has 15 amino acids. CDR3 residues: CASSFVRGQNTEAFF. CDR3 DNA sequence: TGTGCCAGCAGCTTCGTTCGGGGCCAGAACACTGAAGCTTTCTTT.

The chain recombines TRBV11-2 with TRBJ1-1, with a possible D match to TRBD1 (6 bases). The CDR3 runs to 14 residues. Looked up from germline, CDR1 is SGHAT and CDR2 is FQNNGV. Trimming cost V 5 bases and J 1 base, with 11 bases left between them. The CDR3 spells CASSQGGGNTEAFF. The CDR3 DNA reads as TGTGCCAGCAGCCAAGGGGGAGGGAACACTGAAGCTTTCTTT.

The CDR3 loop reads CASSLGTSIHYEQYF. As DNA, the CDR3 is TGTGCCAGCAGCCTCGGGACTAGTATTCACTACGAGCAGTACTTC. The chain has TRBV3-1 and TRBJ2-7; TRBD2 aligns across 8 bases. The CDR3 runs to 15 residues. Germline V gene lookup returns CDR1 LGHDT and CDR2 YNNKEL (reference sequence). Germline trimming cut 4 bases from V and 3 bases from J; bases unmatched to any gene: 8.

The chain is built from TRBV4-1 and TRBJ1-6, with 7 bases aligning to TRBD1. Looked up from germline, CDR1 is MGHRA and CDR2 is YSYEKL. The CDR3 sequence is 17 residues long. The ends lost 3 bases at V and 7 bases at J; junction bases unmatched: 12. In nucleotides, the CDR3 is TGCGCCAGCAGCCAGCCACTAGCGGGGACAGTGAATTCACCCCTCCACTTT. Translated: CASSQPLAGTVNSPLHF.

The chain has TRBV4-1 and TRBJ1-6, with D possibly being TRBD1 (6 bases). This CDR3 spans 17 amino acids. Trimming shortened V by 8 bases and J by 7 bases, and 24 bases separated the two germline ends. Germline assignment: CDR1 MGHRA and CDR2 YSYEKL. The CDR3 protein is CASRREGDRGVNSPLHF. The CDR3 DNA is TGCGCCAGCCGTCGGGAGGGGGACCGAGGGGTAAATTCACCCCTCCACTTT.

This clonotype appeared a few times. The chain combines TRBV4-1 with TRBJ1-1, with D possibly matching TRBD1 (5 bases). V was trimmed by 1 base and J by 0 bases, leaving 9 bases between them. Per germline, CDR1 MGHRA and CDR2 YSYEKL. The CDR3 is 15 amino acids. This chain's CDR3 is CASSQGGGMNTEAFF. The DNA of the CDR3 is TGCGCCAGCAGCCAAGGCGGGGGGATGAACACTGAAGCTTTCTTT.

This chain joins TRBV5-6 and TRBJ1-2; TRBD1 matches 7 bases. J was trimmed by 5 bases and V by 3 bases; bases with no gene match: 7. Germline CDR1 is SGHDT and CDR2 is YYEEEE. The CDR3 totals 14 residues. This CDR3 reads CASSSDRVPYGYTF. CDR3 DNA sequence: TGTGCCAGCAGCTCCGACAGGGTCCCGTATGGCTACACCTTC. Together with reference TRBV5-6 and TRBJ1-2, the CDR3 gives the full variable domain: DAGVTQSPTHLIKTRGQQVTLRCSPKSGHDTVSWYQQALGQGPQFIFQYYEEEERQRGNFPDRFSGHQFPNYSSELNVNALLLGDSALYLCASSSDRVPYGYTFGSGTRLTVV.

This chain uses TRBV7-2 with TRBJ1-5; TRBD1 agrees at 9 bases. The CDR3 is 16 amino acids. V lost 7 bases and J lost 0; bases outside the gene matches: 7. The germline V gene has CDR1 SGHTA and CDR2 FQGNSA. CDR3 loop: CASTRQGEGSNQPQHF. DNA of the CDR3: TGTGCCAGCACCCGACAGGGGGAAGGTAGCAATCAGCCCCAGCATTTT.

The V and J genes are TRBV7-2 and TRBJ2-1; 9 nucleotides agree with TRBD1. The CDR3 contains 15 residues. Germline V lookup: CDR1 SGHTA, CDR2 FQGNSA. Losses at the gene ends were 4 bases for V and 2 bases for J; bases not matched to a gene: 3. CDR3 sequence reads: CASSSDRGAYNEQFF. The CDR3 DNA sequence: TGTGCCAGCAGCTCCGACAGGGGGGCCTACAATGAGCAGTTCTTC. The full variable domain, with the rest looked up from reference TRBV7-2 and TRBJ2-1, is GAGVSQSPSNKVTEKGKDVELRCDPISGHTALYWYRQSLGQGLEFLIYFQGNSAPDKSGLPSDRFSAERTGGSVSTLTIQRTQQEDSAVYLCASSSDRGAYNEQFFGPGTRLTVL.

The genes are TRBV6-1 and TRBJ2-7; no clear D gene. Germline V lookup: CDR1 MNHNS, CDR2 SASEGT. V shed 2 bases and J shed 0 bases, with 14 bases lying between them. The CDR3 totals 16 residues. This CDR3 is CASSEHSADLSYEQYF. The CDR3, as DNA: TGTGCCAGCAGTGAACACTCGGCGGACCTCTCCTACGAGCAGTACTTC.

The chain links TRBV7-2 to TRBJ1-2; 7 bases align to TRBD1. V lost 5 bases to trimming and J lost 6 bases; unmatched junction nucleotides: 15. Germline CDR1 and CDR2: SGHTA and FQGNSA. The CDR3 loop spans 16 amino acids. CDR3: CASSPRRAGTGDGYTF. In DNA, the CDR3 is TGTGCCAGCAGCCCGAGAAGAGCGGGTACAGGGGATGGCTACACCTTC.

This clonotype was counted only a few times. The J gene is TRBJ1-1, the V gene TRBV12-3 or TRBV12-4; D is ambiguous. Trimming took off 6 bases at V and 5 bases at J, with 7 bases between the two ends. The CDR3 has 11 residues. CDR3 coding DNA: TGTGCCAGCAGGATTACGACTGAAGCTTTCTTT. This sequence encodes CASRITTEAFF.

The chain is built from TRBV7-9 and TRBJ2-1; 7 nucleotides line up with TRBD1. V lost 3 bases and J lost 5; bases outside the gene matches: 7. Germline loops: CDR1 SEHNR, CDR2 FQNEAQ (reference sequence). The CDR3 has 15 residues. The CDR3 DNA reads TGTGCCAGCAGCTTTCCAAGGGGGCGCGACAATGAGCAGTTCTTC. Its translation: CASSFPRGRDNEQFF.

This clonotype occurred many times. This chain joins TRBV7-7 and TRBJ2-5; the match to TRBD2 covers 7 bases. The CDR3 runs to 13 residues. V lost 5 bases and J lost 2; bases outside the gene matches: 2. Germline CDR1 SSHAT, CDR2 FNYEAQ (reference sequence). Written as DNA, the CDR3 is TGTGCCAGCAGCCGGGGGGAACAAGAGACCCAGTACTTC. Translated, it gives CASSRGEQETQYF. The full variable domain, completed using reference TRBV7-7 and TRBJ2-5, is GAGVSQSPRYKVTKRGQDVTLRCDPISSHATLYWYQQALGQGPEFLTYFNYEAQPDKSGLPSDRFSAERPEGSISTLTIQRTEQRDSAMYRCASSRGEQETQYFGPGTRLLVL.

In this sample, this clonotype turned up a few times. CDR3 amino acids: CATSRVGNYGYTF. The CDR3 coding sequence is TGTGCCACCAGCAGAGTAGGGAACTATGGCTACACCTTC. The chain carries TRBV15 and TRBJ1-2; D is ambiguous. Germline CDR1 and CDR2: LNHNV and YYDKDF (reference sequence). V was clipped by 1 base and J by 2 bases, with 5 bases between them. The CDR3 has 13 residues.

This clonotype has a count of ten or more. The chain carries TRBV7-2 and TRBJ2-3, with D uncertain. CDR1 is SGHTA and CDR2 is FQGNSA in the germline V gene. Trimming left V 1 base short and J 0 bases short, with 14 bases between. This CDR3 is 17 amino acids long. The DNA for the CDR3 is TGTGCCAGCAGCTTAGTCCCGGTCAAGTCTAGCACAGATACGCAGTATTTT. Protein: CASSLVPVKSSTDTQYF.

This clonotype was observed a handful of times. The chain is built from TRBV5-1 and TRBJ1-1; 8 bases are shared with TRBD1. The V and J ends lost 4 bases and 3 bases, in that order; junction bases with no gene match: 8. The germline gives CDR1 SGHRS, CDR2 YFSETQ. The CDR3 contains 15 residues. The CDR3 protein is CASSRRTGTDTEAFF. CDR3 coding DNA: TGCGCCAGCAGCAGGCGGACAGGGACGGACACTGAAGCTTTCTTT.

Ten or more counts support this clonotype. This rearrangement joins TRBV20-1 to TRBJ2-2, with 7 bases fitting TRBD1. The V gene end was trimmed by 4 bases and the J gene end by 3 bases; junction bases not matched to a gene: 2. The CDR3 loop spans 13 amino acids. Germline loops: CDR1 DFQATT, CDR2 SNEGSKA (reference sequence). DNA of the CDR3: TGCAGTGCTACCGACAGGGACACCGGGGAGCTGTTTTTT. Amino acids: CSATDRDTGELFF.